This T cell receptor (beta chain) appears in the sequencing data of a study of cytomegalovirus exposure and HLA in healthy donors. There are 15 residues in the CDR3. V lost 3 bases, J lost 5 bases, and 16 bases lay in between. Germline CDR1 is MNHEY and CDR2 is SMNVEV (reference sequence). The PCR used 60 Vbeta and 13 Jbeta primers. Method: immunoSEQ multiplex PCR; TCRdb's copy keeps in-frame clones and lacks some. The sample records fewer than 250,000 clones, less than 85% being singletons. Sample: PBMCs. The clonotype was recovered from a young man in good health and CMV-seronegative. The chain couples TRBV27 to TRBJ2-5, with D perhaps TRBD2 (6 bases). For the CDR3, the DNA is TGTGCCAGCAGTTTGGAGGAGGGCCCATGGGAGACCCAGTACTTC. Translating gives CASSLEEGPWETQYF.